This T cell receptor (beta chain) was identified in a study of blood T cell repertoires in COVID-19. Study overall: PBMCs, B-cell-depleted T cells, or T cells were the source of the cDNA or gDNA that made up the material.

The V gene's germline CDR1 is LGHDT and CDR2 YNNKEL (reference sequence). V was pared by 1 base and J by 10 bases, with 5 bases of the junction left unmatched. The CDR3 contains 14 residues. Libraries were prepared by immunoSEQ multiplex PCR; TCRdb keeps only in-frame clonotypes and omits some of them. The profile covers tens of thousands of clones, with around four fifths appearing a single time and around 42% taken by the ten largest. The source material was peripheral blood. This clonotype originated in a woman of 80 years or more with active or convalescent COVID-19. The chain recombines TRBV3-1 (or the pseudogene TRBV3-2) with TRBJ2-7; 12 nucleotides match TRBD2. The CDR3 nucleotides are TGTGCCAGCAGCCAAGGACTAGCGGGAGTAGTTCAGTACTTC. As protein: CASSQGLAGVVQYF.